The 8 T cell receptor beta chains below were found in one sample sequenced in a study of PD-1 blockade in classical Hodgkin lymphoma. Every patient relapsed after autologous stem cell transplantation, and brentuximab vedotin exposure varied. TCRdb's copy holds only in-frame clones and misses some; the assay was immunoSEQ multiplex PCR. The table has some 6,800 clones, 76% seen once. The sample consisted of peripheral blood mononuclear cells (PBMCs), taken before the second cycle of nivolumab. The receptors stem from a human donor with classical Hodgkin lymphoma.

This chain joins TRBV6-1 and TRBJ1-1; 9 nucleotides line up with TRBD1. The CDR3 extends over 14 amino acids. Germline CDR1 MNHNS, CDR2 SASEGT. J lost 5 bases, V lost 6 bases, and 7 bases had no gene match. DNA of the CDR3: TGTGCCAGCAGCCGGACAGGGGTAAATACTGAAGCTTTCTTT. Encoded protein: CASSRTGVNTEAFF.

V is TRBV7-2 and J is TRBJ1-5, with D maybe TRBD1 (5 bases). The CDR3 is made up of 14 amino acids. Trimming cost V 3 bases and J 4 bases, with 10 bases left between them. Germline CDR1 reads SGHTA; CDR2 reads FQGNSA. In nucleotides, the CDR3 is TGTGCCAGCAGCTTTTGGGGGGTTAATCAGCCCCAGCATTTT. Protein sequence: CASSFWGVNQPQHF.

The chain joins TRBV4-3 to TRBJ2-7; D is unresolved. This CDR3 has 14 residues. Germline-derived CDR1 and CDR2 are LGHNA and YSLEER. The ends were cut back, 0 bases at V and 2 bases at J, with 8 bases in the middle. CDR3 sequence reads: CASSQEVGAYEQYF. The DNA for the CDR3 is TGCGCCAGCAGCCAAGAGGTCGGCGCCTACGAGCAGTACTTC.

The chain employs TRBV5-1 and TRBJ2-1; possibly TRBD1 or TRBD2 for D (6 bases each). Per germline, CDR1 SGHRS and CDR2 YFSETQ. The ends were cut back, 2 bases at V and 8 bases at J, with 17 bases in the middle. The CDR3 has 15 residues. The CDR3 loop reads CASSFTGAASHEQFF. The CDR3 DNA sequence: TGCGCCAGCAGCTTTACGGGGGCCGCGTCCCATGAGCAGTTCTTC.

This sequence joins TRBV18 and TRBJ2-2; D is unresolved. Trimming left V 4 bases short and J 3 bases short, with 3 bases between. The V gene's germline CDR1 is KGHSH and CDR2 LQKENI. This CDR3 region has 12 residues. The CDR3 reads CASSLYTGELFF. The DNA of the CDR3 is TGTGCCAGCTCACTTTACACCGGGGAGCTGTTTTTT.

To note about this clone: Distinct nucleotide sequences in the sample also encode this CDR3. The CDR3 DNA sequence: TGTGCCAGCAGTTTTGGGTCAGGCAACAATCAGCCCCAGCATTTT. The encoded protein is CASSFGSGNNQPQHF. V and J are TRBV27 and TRBJ1-5; D ambiguous. The CDR3 covers 15 residues. Trimming removed 3 bases from V and 3 bases from J, with 12 bases in between. Germline V lookup: CDR1 MNHEY, CDR2 SMNVEV (reference sequence).

This clone occurred a few times. The chain employs TRBV5-1 and TRBJ2-1, with 10 nucleotides matching TRBD2. The V gene end was trimmed by 0 bases and the J gene end by 7 bases; junction bases not matched to a gene: 4. This CDR3 contains 15 residues. Germline CDR1 reads SGHRS; CDR2 reads YFSETQ. As DNA, the CDR3 is TGCGCCAGCAGCTTGGCTAGCGGGAGTAGGAATGAGCAGTTCTTC. This gives the protein CASSLASGSRNEQFF.

The rearrangement uses TRBV5-6 and TRBJ1-1, with D perhaps matching TRBD1 (6 bases). This CDR3 has 14 residues. V lost 0 bases to trimming and J lost 6 bases, with 12 bases between them. CDR1 SGHDT and CDR2 YYEEEE come from the germline V gene. CDR3 sequence reads: CASSLVPTGAEAFF. CDR3 bases: TGTGCCAGCAGCTTGGTCCCGACAGGCGCTGAAGCTTTCTTT. Complete variable domain (other parts from reference TRBV5-6 and TRBJ1-1): DAGVTQSPTHLIKTRGQQVTLRCSPKSGHDTVSWYQQALGQGPQFIFQYYEEEERQRGNFPDRFSGHQFPNYSSELNVNALLLGDSALYLCASSLVPTGAEAFFGQGTRLTVV.